Detailed here is one TCR beta chain. The CDR3 runs 14 residues. Germline lookup yields CDR1 KGHSH and CDR2 LQKENI. Deletions cut 0 bases from V and 3 bases from J, with 9 bases between. This record belongs to a study of CD8 T cells in Susac syndrome. With random hexamers, about 0.45 to 1 ug RNA was reverse transcribed. Amplification of the TCR beta CDR3 was carried out by immunoSEQ multiplex PCR, which spanned a total of 54 Vbeta and 13 Jbeta segments. TCRdb passed the immunoSEQ multiplex PCR reads through MiXCR, listing each CDR3 protein once. The data contain roughly 120,000 distinct CDR3 sequences, about 94% of them singletons.

This TCR came from a human donor with multiple sclerosis. Material for sequencing was CD4+ T cells from PBMCs. The V and J genes are TRBV18 and TRBJ2-7, with a weak D call TRBD1 (5 bases). CDR3 loop: CASSPPGQLYEQYF. CDR3 sequence (DNA): TGTGCCAGCTCACCACCTGGACAACTCTACGAGCAGTACTTC.